These 14 T cell receptor beta chains came from one sample sequenced in a study of blood T cell repertoires in COVID-19 (dated by TCRdb to between 2020 and 2021). The library came from the immunoSEQ multiplex PCR assay. In TCRdb, the immuneACCESS table is reduced to in-frame sequences with V and J assigned. These tables do not hold every clone; where another copy was compared, an unresolved V gene accounts for under half, and the others remain unexplained. A total of around 250,000 clones appear in this sample, roughly 85% of them only once. Clones ranked in the top ten supply 5% to 8% of the sample. Input material: PBMCs or T cells enriched from blood (not recorded which). The receptor source for this set is a woman in her fifties or sixties who had been exposed to COVID-19.

CDR3 in amino acids: CASSPRGPETQYF. The CDR3 DNA reads as TGTGCCAGCAGTCCCAGGGGGCCCGAGACCCAGTACTTC. The J gene is TRBJ2-5, the V gene TRBV12-3 or TRBV12-4; 8 bases match TRBD1. V lost 5 bases to trimming and J lost 5 bases; unmatched junction nucleotides: 4. The CDR3 contains 13 residues.

The rearrangement joins TRBV18 to TRBJ1-1; no definite D call. Trimming removed 6 bases at V and 8 bases at J, with 16 bases between. CDR3 length: 13 amino acids. Germline-derived CDR1 and CDR2 are KGHSH and LQKENI. The CDR3 here is CASSLQVAPEAFF. For the CDR3, the DNA is TGTGCCAGCTCCCTCCAGGTCGCTCCCGAAGCTTTCTTT.

The chain links TRBV5-8 to TRBJ2-7; 7 nucleotides align to TRBD2. V gave up 4 bases and J gave up 6 bases; unmatched junction bases: 16. The CDR3 totals 16 residues. Germline lookup yields CDR1 SGHTS and CDR2 YDEGEE. Here the CDR3 DNA reads TGTGCCAGCAGCCTAGGCGGGACTAAGTTCGCCGGCGAGCAGTACTTC. Its protein product is CASSLGGTKFAGEQYF. The entire variable domain, with the rest obtained from reference TRBV5-8 and TRBJ2-7, is as follows: EAGVTQSPTHLIKTRGQQATLRCSPISGHTSVYWYQQALGLGLQFLLWYDEGEERNRGNFPPRFSGRQFPNYSSELNVNALELEDSALYLCASSLGGTKFAGEQYFGPGTRLTVT.

This rearrangement joins TRBV3-1 (or the pseudogene TRBV3-2) to TRBJ1-1; 8 bases line up with TRBD1. J gave up 10 bases and V 0 bases, and 7 bases lay outside the gene matches. CDR1 and CDR2 from the germline V gene are LGHDT and YNNKEL (reference sequence). The CDR3 sequence is 14 residues long. This chain's CDR3 is CASSQDTWTGRAFF. The CDR3 DNA follows: TGTGCCAGCAGCCAAGATACCTGGACAGGGAGAGCTTTCTTT.

The rearrangement links TRBV6-2 or TRBV6-3 to TRBJ1-4; a weak D match, TRBD1 (6 bases). In germline, CDR1 is MNHEY, CDR2 SVGEGT. V lost 4 bases to trimming and J lost 6 bases, with 15 bases between them. This CDR3 is 15 amino acids long. CDR3 DNA sequence: TGTGCCAGCAGTTCCCGGCAGGGGAACGATGAAAAACTGTTTTTT. This codes for CASSSRQGNDEKLFF.

This clone has just a few counts. This chain links TRBV5-1 with TRBJ2-5; the D gene is possibly TRBD2 (5 bases). V was clipped by 2 bases and J by 5 bases, with 22 bases between them. The CDR3 has 17 amino acids. Per the germline V gene, CDR1 is SGHRS and CDR2 is YFSETQ. The DNA of the CDR3 is TGCGCCAGCAGCTTCCGAGCTGTACTAGGGTTAAAGGAGACCCAGTACTTC. The encoded protein is CASSFRAVLGLKETQYF.

The chain has TRBV12-3 or TRBV12-4 and TRBJ1-2, with a tentative D call TRBD1 (5 bases). The CDR3 length is 13 residues. Trimming stripped 3 bases from V and 8 bases from J, with 13 bases between. CDR3 coding DNA: TGTGCCAGCAGTTTCGGCCGGCCAGGGGGCTACACCTTC. Its protein is CASSFGRPGGYTF.

This clone appeared once. The V and J genes are TRBV19 and TRBJ1-1; 7 bases agree with TRBD1. V gave up 5 bases and J gave up 8 bases; unmatched junction bases: 8. Germline loops: CDR1 LNHDA, CDR2 SQIVND (reference sequence). The CDR3 totals 13 residues. DNA for the CDR3: TGTGCCAGTAGTGGGGACAGTCGGGCAGAAGCTTTCTTT. Translating it yields CASSGDSRAEAFF.

This chain connects TRBV2 to TRBJ1-2, with D unresolved. This CDR3 spans 12 amino acids. Germline V gene lookup returns CDR1 SNHLY and CDR2 FYNNEI. The ends were cut back, 4 bases at V and 3 bases at J, with 6 bases in the middle. This CDR3 is CASSAGDYGYTF. CDR3 nucleotides: TGTGCCAGCAGTGCTGGAGACTATGGCTACACCTTC.

The gene calls are TRBV6-5 and TRBJ2-5; perhaps TRBD2 as D (6 bases). This CDR3 has 14 amino acids. Trimming took 4 bases from V and 3 from J, leaving 12 bases between them. Germline CDR1 MNHEY, CDR2 SVGAGI. The CDR3, as DNA: TGTGCCAGCAGTTCCCGCGGGACCGAAGAGACCCAGTACTTC. Translation: CASSSRGTEETQYF.

Concerning this clone itself: The sample carries other DNA sequences with the same CDR3. The V call is TRBV12-3 or TRBV12-4, the J call TRBJ1-2; D uncertain. Trimming removed 3 bases from V and 3 bases from J, with 8 bases in between. CDR3 length: 13 amino acids. The CDR3 DNA is TGTGCCAGCAGTTTGCAGGCGTACTATGGCTACACCTTC. The encoded protein is CASSLQAYYGYTF.

The gene calls are TRBV7-8 and TRBJ1-4; no firm D call. The CDR3 has 14 residues. From germline, CDR1 is SGHVS and CDR2 FQNEAQ. V lost 4 bases, J lost 0 bases, and 6 bases lay in between. The CDR3 sequence: CASSYTATNEKLFF. The CDR3 nucleotides read TGTGCCAGCAGCTACACCGCAACTAATGAAAAACTGTTTTTT. The whole variable domain, remainder taken from reference TRBV7-8 and TRBJ1-4, is GAGVSQSPRYKVAKRGQDVALRCDPISGHVSLFWYQQALGQGPEFLTYFQNEAQLDKSGLPSDRFFAERPEGSVSTLKIQRTQQEDSAVYLCASSYTATNEKLFFGSGTQLSVL.

The chain's CDR3 is CASSQEDSGGSIFF. The CDR3 coding sequence is TGTGCCAGCAGCCAAGAGGATAGCGGGGGGTCGATATTCTTC. The chain combines TRBV3-1 (or the pseudogene TRBV3-2) with TRBJ2-1; 10 bases map to TRBD2. Losses at the gene ends were 0 bases for V and 16 bases for J; bases not matched to a gene: 9. CDR3 length: 14 amino acids. The germline gives CDR1 LGHDT, CDR2 YNNKEL (reference sequence).

This chain links TRBV5-4 with TRBJ2-7; 10 bases are shared with TRBD2. The CDR3 has 15 amino acids. J lost 4 bases, V lost 4 bases, and 8 bases had no gene match. Germline values: CDR1 SGHNT, CDR2 YYREEE (reference sequence). The chain's CDR3 is CASSKSGGGAYEQYF. The CDR3 DNA is TGTGCCAGCAGCAAAAGCGGGGGGGGCGCGTACGAGCAGTACTTC.